One and the same sample provided the 18 T cell receptor beta chains below, sequenced in a study of T-cell reconstitution after alpha-beta-depleted transplantation in children (dated by TCRdb to 2016 to 2017). General conclusions and limits of the study: Over subsequent months, a decline in hyperexpanded clone frequencies was noted, and after one year, T-cell counts and TCRbeta diversity were mostly ascribed to newly produced T cells.

No antigen is known for these receptors. Preparation of the library involved PCR. Sequencing was carried out with an Illumina HiSeq 2500. Molecular barcoding was employed in the preparation of TCR libraries, with unique molecular identifiers being used to normalize TCRbeta repertoire quantification. TCRdb ran its own pipeline on the public reads, namely fastp trimming at Q25 and MiXCR clone calling, and kept in-frame beta chains. Here each entry gathers all rows of one CDR3 protein and keeps the most common genes and DNA. Counted in this sample were fewer than 350,000 distinct CDR3 sequences; roughly 7.8% of them appeared once. The top ten constitute 9.1% of the sample. According to the study, the label for this sample's treatment or condition signals: allogeneic hematopoietic cell transplantation with graft depleted of TCRalphabeta T cells and CD19 B cells. Sequencing was performed on peripheral blood, taken 360 days after TCRalphabeta/CD19-depleted stem cell transplant. The receptors stem from a female patient aged 2-9 years who had a stem cell transplant for Fanconi anemia, so the T cells may come from the graft donor.

This clonotype has just a few counts. This chain connects TRBV6-2 or TRBV6-3 to TRBJ1-1; no definite D call. CDR1 MNHEY and CDR2 SVGEGT come from the germline V gene. The CDR3 runs to 13 residues. The germline V and J ends were trimmed by 2 bases and 3 bases, with 7 bases remaining between them. The CDR3 is CASSYEWYTEAFF. The CDR3 DNA is TGTGCCAGCAGTTACGAGTGGTACACTGAAGCTTTCTTT.

This clonotype has ten or more counts. The rearrangement joins TRBV2 to TRBJ2-5, with TRBD1 as a possible D gene (6 bases). This CDR3 has 13 amino acids. With 8 bases removed from V and 1 base from J, the gap between germline ends came to 11 bases. Per germline, CDR1 SNHLY and CDR2 FYNNEI. CDR3 coding DNA: TGTGCCAGCGAAGGACAGCCCCAAGAGACCCAGTACTTC. Protein sequence: CASEGQPQETQYF.

This clonotype has a handful of counts. The chain links TRBV15 to TRBJ1-1; D gene unclear. V lost 1 base and J 0 bases, leaving 12 bases between the germline ends. From germline, CDR1 is LNHNV and CDR2 YYDKDF (reference sequence). The length of the CDR3 is 16 residues. The CDR3 here is CATSRARGIMNTEAFF. CDR3 sequence (DNA): TGTGCCACCAGCAGAGCCCGGGGTATTATGAACACTGAAGCTTTCTTT.

This clonotype has ten or more counts. This chain connects TRBV5-1 to TRBJ2-1; TRBD2 aligns across 9 bases. The V and J ends lost 4 bases and 4 bases, in that order; junction bases with no gene match: 12. CDR1 and CDR2 (germline): SGHRS, YFSETQ. The CDR3 spans 17 residues. The DNA for the CDR3 is TGCGCCAGCAGCCCCTATCTAAGCGGGAGGATTTACAATGAGCAGTTCTTC. Its translation is CASSPYLSGRIYNEQFF.

The chain has TRBV7-3 and TRBJ2-1; TRBD2 aligns across 13 bases. Germline V lookup: CDR1 SGHTA, CDR2 FQGTGA. This CDR3 is 14 amino acids long. J lost 10 bases, V lost 5 bases, and 5 bases had no gene match. The CDR3 is CASSRGLAGSEQFF. The CDR3 region has the DNA TGTGCCAGCAGCCGGGGACTAGCGGGGAGCGAGCAGTTCTTC.

V gene TRBV7-2 combines with J gene TRBJ1-6; the D gene is possibly TRBD1 (6 bases). The length of the CDR3 is 15 residues. Trimming pared 6 bases from V and 5 bases from J, leaving 14 bases between. In germline, CDR1 is SGHTA, CDR2 FQGNSA. The DNA of the CDR3 is TGTGCCAGCAGTATAGGGACACCCGATAATTCACCCCTCCACTTT. Residues: CASSIGTPDNSPLHF.

This clonotype was seen more than once but under ten times. V usage is TRBV7-7 and J usage is TRBJ2-1, with a possible D match to TRBD2 (6 bases). CDR1 is SSHAT and CDR2 is FNYEAQ in the germline V gene (reference sequence). CDR3 length: 15 amino acids. V was pared by 4 bases and J by 9 bases, with 19 bases between. The CDR3 sequence: CASSSQAPGVSEQFF. The CDR3 bases are TGTGCCAGCAGCTCCCAGGCCCCGGGGGTCAGTGAGCAGTTCTTC.

V usage is TRBV6-5 and J usage is TRBJ2-7, with TRBD1 matching over 7 bases. The V gene's germline CDR1 is MNHEY and CDR2 SVGAGI. With 6 bases clipped from V and 3 bases from J, the junction kept 14 bases outside the gene matches. The CDR3 sequence is 16 residues long. The CDR3 spells CASRPGTGTEFYEQYF. Written as DNA, the CDR3 is TGTGCCAGCAGACCCGGTACCGGGACAGAGTTCTACGAGCAGTACTTC.

In its sample, this clonotype was seen many times. The chain uses TRBV9 and TRBJ2-2, with TRBD2 as a possible D gene (6 bases). Germline CDR1 is SGDLS and CDR2 is YYNGEE. The V end was cut by 1 base, the J end by 7 bases, with 14 bases between. This CDR3 has 15 amino acids. As DNA, the CDR3 is TGTGCCAGCAGCGTACTAGCGACCCTCGGCGGGGAGCTGTTTTTT. Translated, it gives CASSVLATLGGELFF.

This clonotype was seen ten or more times. The gene calls are TRBV6-1 and TRBJ1-2; a possible D gene is TRBD1 (6 bases). This CDR3 is built from 14 residues. From germline, CDR1 is MNHNS and CDR2 SASEGT. V was cut by 5 bases and J by 3 bases, with 13 bases left in between. The CDR3 is CASSRTDSYYGYTF. The DNA for the CDR3 is TGTGCCAGCAGTCGGACAGATTCCTACTATGGCTACACCTTC.

This chain joins TRBV7-6 and TRBJ2-7; no definite D call. V was cut by 5 bases and J by 6 bases, with 17 bases left in between. Germline V gene sequence: CDR1 SGHVS, CDR2 FNYEAQ. CDR3 length: 14 amino acids. In DNA form, the CDR3 reads TGTGCCAGCAGCCTCGACATCCAGACCGGCGAGCAGTACGTC. This gives the protein CASSLDIQTGEQYV.

This clonotype was observed at least ten times. The V and J genes are TRBV7-9 and TRBJ2-2; perhaps TRBD2 as D (5 bases). Per germline, CDR1 SEHNR and CDR2 FQNEAQ (reference sequence). The V and J ends lost 3 bases and 2 bases respectively, with 7 bases between them. CDR3 length: 14 amino acids. The CDR3 nucleotides are TGTGCCAGCAGCTTCGGACTTAACACCGGGGAGCTGTTTTTT. Residues: CASSFGLNTGELFF.

This clonotype was recorded at least ten times. This chain connects TRBV12-3 or TRBV12-4 to TRBJ1-5, with 7 bases matching TRBD1. V lost 1 base, J lost 8 bases, and 5 bases stayed unmatched. CDR3 length: 14 amino acids. The CDR3 loop is CASSLDRDSEPQHF. The CDR3 DNA follows: TGTGCCAGCAGTTTAGACCGGGACAGCGAGCCCCAGCATTTT.

This clonotype appeared many times. This chain links TRBV7-9 with TRBJ2-1, with D tentatively TRBD1 (5 bases). Germline values: CDR1 SEHNR, CDR2 FQNEAQ (reference sequence). This CDR3 is built from 13 residues. Trimming took off 4 bases at V and 7 bases at J, with 11 bases between the two ends. The CDR3 DNA is TGTGCCAGCAGCTCCTTCACAGGAAATGAGCAGTTCTTC. As protein: CASSSFTGNEQFF.

The table lists this clonotype with a count of one. J is TRBJ2-5 and V is TRBV30; 10 bases align to TRBD1. Germline V lookup: CDR1 GTSNPN, CDR2 SVGIG (reference sequence). The CDR3 has 15 amino acids. V trimming: 5 bases; J trimming: 5 bases; junction bases outside the gene matches: 11. CDR3 in amino acids: CAWAPKGQGFETQYF. The DNA for the CDR3 is TGTGCCTGGGCCCCAAAGGGACAGGGGTTCGAGACCCAGTACTTC.

There are many counts of this clonotype. The chain is built from TRBV7-3 and TRBJ2-1; D is unclear. Germline V gives CDR1 SGHTA, CDR2 FQGTGA. This CDR3 is built from 16 residues. With 1 base removed from V and 5 bases from J, the gap between germline ends came to 15 bases. The CDR3 DNA is TGTGCCAGCAGCTTAAACCGACACCATGAGGACAATGAGCAGTTCTTC. Its protein is CASSLNRHHEDNEQFF.

This clonotype was observed at least ten times. The CDR3 DNA reads TGCGCCAGCAGCTTTGGAAGCGGGACTACAGATACGCAGTATTTT. It yields the protein CASSFGSGTTDTQYF. The chain uses TRBV5-1 and TRBJ2-3; 7 bases line up with TRBD2. Germline trimming cut 2 bases from V and 3 bases from J; bases unmatched to any gene: 6. Germline CDR1 SGHRS, CDR2 YFSETQ. The CDR3 has 15 residues.

This chain uses TRBV20-1 with TRBJ1-5; 7 bases match TRBD1. Trimming at V came to 2 bases and at J to 1 base, leaving 2 bases not matched to a gene. CDR3 length: 14 amino acids. Per germline, CDR1 DFQATT and CDR2 SNEGSKA (reference sequence). CDR3 sequence: CSARKGASNQPQHF. The CDR3 region has the DNA TGCAGTGCTAGAAAGGGGGCAAGCAATCAGCCCCAGCATTTT.